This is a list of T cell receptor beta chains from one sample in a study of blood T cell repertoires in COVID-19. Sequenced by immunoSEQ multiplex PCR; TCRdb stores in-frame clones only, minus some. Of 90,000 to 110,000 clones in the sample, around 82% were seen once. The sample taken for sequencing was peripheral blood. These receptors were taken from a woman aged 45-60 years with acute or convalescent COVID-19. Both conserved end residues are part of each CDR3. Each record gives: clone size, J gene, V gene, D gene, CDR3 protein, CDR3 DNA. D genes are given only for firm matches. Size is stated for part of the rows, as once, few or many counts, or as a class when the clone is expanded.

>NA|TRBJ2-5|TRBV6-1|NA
CASSEPNLRRTQYF
TGTGCCAGCAGTGAACCGAACTTAAGAAGGACCCAGTACTTC
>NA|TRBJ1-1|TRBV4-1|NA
CASSQGPEAFF
TGCGCCAGCAGCCAGGGGCCTGAAGCTTTCTTT
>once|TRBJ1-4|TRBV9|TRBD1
CASSQGTGDEKLFF
TGTGCCAGCAGCCAGGGGACAGGGGATGAAAAACTGTTTTTT
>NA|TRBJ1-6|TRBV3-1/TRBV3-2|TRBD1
CASSPLAGGQGNYNSPLHF
TGTGCCAGCAGCCCCCTAGCCGGGGGACAGGGGAACTATAATTCACCCCTCCACTTT
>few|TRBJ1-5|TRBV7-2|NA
CASSLAAGSNQPQHF
TGTGCCAGCAGCTTGGCCGCAGGGAGCAATCAGCCCCAGCATTTT
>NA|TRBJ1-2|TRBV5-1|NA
CASSFRKGVDGYTF
TGCGCCAGCAGCTTTAGAAAAGGGGTTGACGGCTACACCTTC
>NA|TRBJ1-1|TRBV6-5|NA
CASSYSGAATEAFF
TGTGCCAGTAGTTACAGTGGGGCGGCCACTGAAGCTTTCTTT
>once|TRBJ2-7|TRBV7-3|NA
CASSLGGGLPPYEQYF
TGTGCCAGCAGCTTAGGAGGGGGCCTACCCCCCTACGAGCAGTACTTC
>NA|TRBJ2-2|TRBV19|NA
CASKNRDTGELFF
TGTGCCAGTAAGAACCGAGACACCGGGGAGCTGTTTTTT
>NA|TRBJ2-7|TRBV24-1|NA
CATSDLQGMVEQYF
TGTGCCACCAGTGACCTCCAGGGTATGGTCGAGCAGTACTTC
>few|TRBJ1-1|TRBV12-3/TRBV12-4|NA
CASTRGTEAFF
TGTGCCAGCACCAGGGGCACTGAAGCTTTCTTT
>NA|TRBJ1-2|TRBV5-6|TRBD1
CASSRGQGYGYTF
TGTGCCAGCAGCCGGGGACAGGGGTATGGCTACACCTTC
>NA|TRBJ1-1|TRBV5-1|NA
CASSFTGSGTEAFF
TGCGCCAGCAGCTTTACAGGGTCCGGCACTGAAGCTTTCTTT
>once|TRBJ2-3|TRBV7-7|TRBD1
CASSLGRTGATDTQYF
TGTGCTAGCAGCTTGGGCCGGACAGGGGCCACAGATACGCAGTATTTT
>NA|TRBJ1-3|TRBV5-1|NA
CASQRALGGNTIYF
TGCGCCAGCCAACGTGCTCTAGGTGGAAACACCATATATTTT
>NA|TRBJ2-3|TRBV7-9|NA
CASSSDRSLSTDTQYF
TGTGCCAGCAGCTCTGATCGGAGCCTTAGCACAGATACGCAGTATTTT
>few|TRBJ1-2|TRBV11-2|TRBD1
CASSTDRGKSGYTF
TGTGCCAGCAGCACCGACAGGGGAAAGAGTGGCTACACCTTC
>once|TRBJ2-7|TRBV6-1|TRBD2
CASSEGSGGAREQYF
TGTGCCAGCAGTGAAGGGAGCGGGGGGGCTAGAGAGCAGTACTTC
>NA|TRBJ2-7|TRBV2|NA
CASSEQVFSYEQYF
TGTGCCAGCAGTGAACAGGTCTTCTCCTACGAGCAGTACTTC
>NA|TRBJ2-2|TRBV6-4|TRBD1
CASRQGVYTGELFF
TGTGCCAGCAGACAGGGGGTGTATACCGGGGAGCTGTTTTTT
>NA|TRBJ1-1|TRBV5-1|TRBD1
CASGRTGDTEAFF
TGCGCCAGCGGTAGGACAGGGGACACTGAAGCTTTCTTT
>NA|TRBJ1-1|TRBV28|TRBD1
CASSLGDRYTEAFF
TGTGCCAGCAGTTTGGGGGACAGATACACTGAAGCTTTCTTT
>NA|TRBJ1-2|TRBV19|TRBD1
CASSTGTGWDYGYTF
TGTGCCAGTAGTACCGGGACAGGGTGGGATTATGGCTACACCTTC
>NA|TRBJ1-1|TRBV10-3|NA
CAISGTGNTEAFF
TGTGCCATCAGTGGCACAGGGAACACTGAAGCTTTCTTT
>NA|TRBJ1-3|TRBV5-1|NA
CASSLTGPPGNTIYF
TGCGCCAGCAGCTTGACAGGGCCCCCTGGAAACACCATATATTTT
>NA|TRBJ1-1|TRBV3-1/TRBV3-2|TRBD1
CASSPRDRGPYTEAFF
TGTGCCAGCAGCCCCCGGGACAGGGGGCCGTACACTGAAGCTTTCTTT
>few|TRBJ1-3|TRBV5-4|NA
CASSLKGAGNTIYF
TGTGCCAGCAGCTTGAAAGGGGCTGGAAACACCATATATTTT
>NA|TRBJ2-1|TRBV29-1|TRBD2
CSVERGGSYNEQFF
TGCAGCGTTGAGCGGGGGGGCTCCTACAATGAGCAGTTCTTC
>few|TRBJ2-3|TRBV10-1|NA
CASSELYTNTDTQYF
TGCGCCAGCAGTGAATTGTACACCAACACAGATACGCAGTATTTT
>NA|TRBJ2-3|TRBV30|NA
CAWSYSTDTQYF
TGTGCCTGGAGCTACTCCACAGATACGCAGTATTTT
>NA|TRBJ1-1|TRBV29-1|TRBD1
CSVDRGDTEAFF
TGCAGCGTCGACAGGGGGGACACTGAAGCTTTCTTT
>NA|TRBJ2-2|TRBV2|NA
CASRNGQSHTGELFF
TGTGCCAGCAGAAACGGACAGAGCCACACCGGGGAGCTGTTTTTT
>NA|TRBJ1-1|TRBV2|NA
CASSPGGGGDTEAFF
TGTGCCAGCAGCCCCGGGGGAGGAGGGGACACTGAAGCTTTCTTT
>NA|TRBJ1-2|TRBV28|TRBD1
CASTRQGFYGYTF
TGTGCCAGCACCAGACAGGGTTTCTATGGCTACACCTTC
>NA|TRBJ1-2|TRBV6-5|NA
CASSYSRDSRGGYTF
TGTGCCAGCAGTTACTCGCGGGACTCAAGAGGGGGCTACACCTTC
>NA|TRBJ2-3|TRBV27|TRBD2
CASHLAGEADTQYF
TGTGCCAGTCACTTAGCGGGGGAGGCAGATACGCAGTATTTT
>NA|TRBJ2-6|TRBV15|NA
CATSRDLSAGANVLTF
TGTGCCACCAGCAGAGACCTGTCAGCTGGGGCCAACGTCCTGACTTTC
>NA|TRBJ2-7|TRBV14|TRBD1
CASSQSHYRGHGYEQYF
TGTGCCAGCAGCCAATCCCACTACAGGGGGCATGGGTACGAGCAGTACTTC
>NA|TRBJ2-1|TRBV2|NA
CASSQAYYNEQFF
TGTGCCAGCTCACAGGCCTACTACAATGAGCAGTTCTTC
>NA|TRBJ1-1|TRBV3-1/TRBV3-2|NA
CASSFLGTEAFF
TGTGCCAGCAGCTTCCTCGGGACTGAAGCTTTCTTT
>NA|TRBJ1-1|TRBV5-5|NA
CASSFGLNTEAFF
TGTGCCAGCAGCTTCGGACTTAACACTGAAGCTTTCTTT
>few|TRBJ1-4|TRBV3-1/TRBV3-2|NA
CASSQGFPGGNEKLFF
TGTGCCAGCAGCCAAGGATTCCCGGGTGGGAATGAAAAACTGTTTTTT
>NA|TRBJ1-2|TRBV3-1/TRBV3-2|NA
CASSHLEHPSRNGYTF
TGTGCCAGCAGCCACTTGGAGCATCCAAGTCGGAATGGCTACACCTTC
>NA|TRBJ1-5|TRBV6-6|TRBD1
CASSYGGQGLNQPQHF
TGTGCCAGCAGTTACGGGGGACAGGGGCTAAATCAGCCCCAGCATTTT
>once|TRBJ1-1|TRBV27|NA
CASTSLPILNTEAFF
TGTGCCAGCACGAGCCTGCCCATCCTGAACACTGAAGCTTTCTTT